The 15 T cell receptor beta chains below come from one sample, sequenced in a study of blood T cells in healthy people across ages. For the second PCR, which ran for about 7 to 11 cycles, a sample-barcoded 5' primer and a J-beta primer mix were used. TCRdb re-derived calls from the 5' RACE reads in MiXCR, one entry per CDR3 protein. In the table there are about 1 million distinct CDR3 sequences, approximately 25% of which are singletons. The data also belong to a second study, concerning T cells of mothers and their children.

The sequencing sample was made of blood. The receptor set was obtained from a girl aged 2-9 years in good health.

The CDR3 loop is CASSLPASGELFF. CDR3 nucleotide sequence: TGTGCCAGCAGCTTACCGGCCTCTGGGGAGCTGTTTTTT. J is TRBJ2-2 and V is TRBV7-9; no reliable D call. V was clipped by 2 bases and J by 8 bases, with 9 bases between them. This CDR3 has 13 amino acids. Germline V lookup: CDR1 SEHNR, CDR2 FQNEAQ (reference sequence).

The chain combines TRBV29-1 with TRBJ2-7; 9 nucleotides align to TRBD1. CDR3 length: 16 residues. The V gene's germline CDR1 is SQVTM and CDR2 ANQGSEA. J lost 3 bases, V lost 5 bases, and 14 bases had no gene match. DNA for the CDR3: TGCAGCGTTTTTGGGACAGGGCCGTCAGACTTCTACGAGCAGTACTTC. Its protein is CSVFGTGPSDFYEQYF.

This clonotype appeared a few times. At one of its ends the junction is not consistent with the germline gene, which may arise from a read error. The V call is TRBV4-3, the J call TRBJ1-6; no definite D call. The V gene's germline CDR1 is LGHNA and CDR2 YSLEER. The CDR3 sequence is 16 residues long. CDR3 nucleotides: TGCGCCAGCAGCCAAGTCTTAGTAAGAGCGAATTCACCTCTCCACTTT. Translating gives CASSQVLVRANSPLHF.

This clonotype was seen only a few times. The chain couples TRBV7-8 to TRBJ1-2, with D possibly being TRBD1 (5 bases). This CDR3 is 15 amino acids long. CDR1 is SGHVS and CDR2 is FQNEAQ in the germline V gene. V lost 6 bases and J lost 5, with 19 bases in between. This CDR3 is CASRELGGDLYGYTF. CDR3 bases: TGTGCCAGCAGAGAATTGGGGGGGGACCTTTATGGCTACACCTTC. Filled out from reference TRBV7-8 and TRBJ1-2, the complete variable domain reads GAGVSQSPRYKVAKRGQDVALRCDPISGHVSLFWYQQALGQGPEFLTYFQNEAQLDKSGLPSDRFFAERPEGSVSTLKIQRTQQEDSAVYLCASRELGGDLYGYTFGSGTRLTVV.

The chain links TRBV5-1 to TRBJ2-3; D unclear. This CDR3 is 16 amino acids long. Germline V lookup: CDR1 SGHRS, CDR2 YFSETQ. V was pared by 4 bases and J by 2 bases, with 17 bases between. CDR3 in amino acids: CASSPEPTPFTDTQYF. The DNA for the CDR3 is TGCGCCAGCAGCCCTGAACCTACACCTTTCACAGATACGCAGTATTTT. Full variable domain (remainder filled in from reference TRBV5-1 and TRBJ2-3): KAGVTQTPRYLIKTRGQQVTLSCSPISGHRSVSWYQQTPGQGLQFLFEYFSETQRNKGNFPGRFSGRQFSNSRSEMNVSTLELGDSALYLCASSPEPTPFTDTQYFGPGTRLTVL.

The V call is TRBV20-1, the J call TRBJ1-4, with a tentative D call TRBD1 (5 bases). The germline CDR1 and CDR2 sequences are DFQATT and SNEGSKA (reference sequence). The CDR3 totals 14 residues. With 4 bases removed from V and 0 bases from J, the gap between germline ends came to 9 bases. The CDR3, as DNA: TGCAGTGCTAAACAGGCATCAACTAATGAAAAACTGTTTTTT. Protein product: CSAKQASTNEKLFF.

In the case of this clonotype: Just one base apart from a much larger clone, this may be a read error. The final CDR3 position lacks the conserved phenylalanine or tryptophan, pointing to a likely read error. The J gene is TRBJ1-2, the V gene TRBV12-3 or TRBV12-4; possibly TRBD1 for D (5 bases). With 5 bases removed from V and 4 bases from J, the gap between germline ends came to 14 bases. The CDR3 runs 14 residues. CDR3 residues: CASSPFPDSYGYTS. Here the CDR3 DNA reads TGTGCCAGCAGTCCTTTCCCTGACAGCTATGGCTACACCTCC.

Worth noting for this clonotype: One junction end disagrees with the germline gene, perhaps due to a read error. This chain connects TRBV10-3 to TRBJ2-5, with TRBD1 as a possible D gene (5 bases). Germline CDR1 reads ENHRY; CDR2 reads SYGVKD. The CDR3 covers 15 residues. Here the CDR3 reads CAISELRDTQGTQYF. CDR3 nucleotides: TGTGCCATCAGTGAGCTCAGGGATACTCAAGGGACCCAGTACTTC.

This clonotype was observed a few times. The CDR3 protein is CASSSETSRGYNEQFF. The CDR3, as DNA: TGTGCCAGCAGCTCCGAGACTAGTCGGGGCTACAATGAGCAGTTCTTC. The chain carries TRBV7-9 and TRBJ2-1; a weak D match, TRBD2 (6 bases). V lost 4 bases and J 3 bases, leaving 16 bases between the germline ends. CDR1 is SEHNR, CDR2 FQNEAQ, per germline (reference sequence). This CDR3 spans 16 amino acids. Using reference TRBV7-9 and TRBJ2-1 for the parts outside the CDR3, the full variable domain is DTGVSQNPRHKITKRGQNVTFRCDPISEHNRLYWYRQTLGQGPEFLTYFQNEAQLEKSRLLSDRFSAERPKGSFSTLEIQRTEQGDSAMYLCASSSETSRGYNEQFFGPGTRLTVL.

This rearrangement joins TRBV6-6 to TRBJ2-7; D is unclear. Germline CDR1 is MNHNY and CDR2 is SVGAGI (reference sequence). The CDR3 spans 13 residues. V lost 4 bases and J lost 3, with 10 bases in between. The CDR3 DNA follows: TGTGCCAGCAGTTCGAGTAGTGACTACGAGCAGTACTTC. Translated: CASSSSSDYEQYF.

The rearrangement uses TRBV29-1 and TRBJ1-4; no definite D call. Trimming removed 6 bases at V and 8 bases at J, with 13 bases between. Germline-derived CDR1 and CDR2 are SQVTM and ANQGSEA. There are 12 residues in the CDR3. The CDR3 nucleotides are TGCAGCGTCGCGACGGACTCGGAAAAACTGTTTTTT. Encoded protein: CSVATDSEKLFF.

This chain joins TRBV10-3 and TRBJ1-4, with D possibly matching TRBD1 (6 bases). Germline CDR1 is ENHRY and CDR2 is SYGVKD. CDR3 length: 15 residues. V was cut by 0 bases and J by 5 bases, with 10 bases left in between. The CDR3 is CAISESGGPNEKLFF. DNA of the CDR3: TGTGCCATCAGTGAGTCAGGGGGGCCCAATGAAAAACTGTTTTTT.

The table lists this clonotype with a few counts. The chain uses TRBV10-3 and TRBJ2-3; possible D gene TRBD1, 5 bases. V was cut by 6 bases and J by 3 bases, with 13 bases left in between. The CDR3 spans 14 residues. The germline V gene encodes CDR1 ENHRY and CDR2 SYGVKD. CDR3 sequence: CAISLSDITDTQYF. Written as DNA, the CDR3 is TGTGCCATCAGCCTATCGGACATTACAGATACGCAGTATTTT.

A word on this clonotype: Since the CDR3 does not end with the conserved phenylalanine or tryptophan, this likely comes from a read error. The rearrangement joins TRBV12-3 or TRBV12-4 to TRBJ1-2; D ambiguous. Trimming stripped 3 bases from V and 4 bases from J, with 6 bases between. This CDR3 is 12 amino acids long. Here the CDR3 DNA reads TGTGCCAGCAGTTTCGACGGCTATGGCTACACCCTC. Translated, it gives CASSFDGYGYTL.

CDR3 loop: CASSETVVPDEKLFF. The CDR3 DNA reads TGTGCCAGCAGTGAAACAGTTGTCCCGGATGAAAAACTGTTTTTT. The chain joins TRBV6-1 to TRBJ1-4; no clear D gene. The CDR3 runs to 15 residues. The germline V gene encodes CDR1 MNHNS and CDR2 SASEGT. V gave up 2 bases and J gave up 6 bases, with 13 bases separating them.